This T cell receptor (beta chain) was sequenced during a study of T cells expressing NK-cell markers. Using the 5' RACE reads, TCRdb records one entry per CDR3 protein without DNA. The sample features 250,000 to 300,000 distinct CDR3 sequences, with about 0.39% in its top ten. Per the germline V gene, CDR1 is MGHRA and CDR2 is YSYEKL. The CDR3 spans 15 residues. Specimen: blood T cells: a sorted CD56 or NKG2C T cell subset, CD4+ or CD8+ T cells, or bulk PBMC T cells (not recorded which). The clonotype originates from a man between 18 and 35 years old in good health. The chain is built from TRBV4-1 and TRBJ1-3. CDR3 in amino acids: CASSQEFGSGNTIYF.